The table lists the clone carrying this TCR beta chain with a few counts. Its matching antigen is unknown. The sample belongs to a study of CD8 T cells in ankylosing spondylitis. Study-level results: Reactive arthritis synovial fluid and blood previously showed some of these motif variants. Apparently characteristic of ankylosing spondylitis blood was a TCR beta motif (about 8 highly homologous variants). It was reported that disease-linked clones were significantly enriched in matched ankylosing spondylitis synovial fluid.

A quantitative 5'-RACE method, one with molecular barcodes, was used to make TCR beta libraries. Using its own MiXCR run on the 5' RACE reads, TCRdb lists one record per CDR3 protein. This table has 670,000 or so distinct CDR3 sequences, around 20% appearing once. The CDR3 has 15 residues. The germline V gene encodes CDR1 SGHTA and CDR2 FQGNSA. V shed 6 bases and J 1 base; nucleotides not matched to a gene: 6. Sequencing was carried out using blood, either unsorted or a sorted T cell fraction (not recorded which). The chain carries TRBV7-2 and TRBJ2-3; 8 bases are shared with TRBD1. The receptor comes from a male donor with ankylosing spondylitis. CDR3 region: CASRSDRARTDTQYF. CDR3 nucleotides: TGTGCCAGCAGATCGGACAGGGCTCGCACAGATACGCAGTATTTT.